Below are 9 T cell receptor beta chains sequenced from a single sample in a study of T-cell memory formation after mild COVID-19. Using its own MiXCR run on the 5' RACE reads, TCRdb lists one record per CDR3 protein. The sample has roughly 110,000 distinct CDR3 sequences, roughly 14% seen once. The sequenced sample consisted of PBMCs or a T cell subset sorted from them (not recorded which). The source of these receptors is a man in his late teens or twenties who had mild COVID-19 (a few samples of this study predate the infection). Cell type and time point are not known.

This clonotype occurred a few times. The genes are TRBV9 and TRBJ2-3; D gene ambiguous. The CDR3 is made up of 13 amino acids. V lost 0 bases, J lost 1 base, and 3 bases lay in between. From germline, CDR1 is SGDLS and CDR2 YYNGEE. The CDR3 reads CASSVGGTDTQYF. The CDR3 DNA reads as TGTGCCAGCAGCGTAGGGGGCACAGATACGCAGTATTTT.

J is TRBJ2-3 and V is TRBV5-1, with D possibly TRBD1 on 6 matching bases. The CDR3 spans 15 residues. Trimming cost V 5 bases and J 2 bases, with 15 bases left between them. CDR1 is SGHRS and CDR2 is YFSETQ in the germline V gene. The CDR3 sequence: CASSSLGQPTDTQYF. The CDR3 DNA reads as TGCGCCAGCAGTTCTCTCGGACAGCCCACAGATACGCAGTATTTT.

This rearrangement joins TRBV4-1 to TRBJ1-5, with 7 bases lining up with TRBD1. V shed 2 bases and J 12 bases; nucleotides not matched to a gene: 10. CDR3 length equals 14 residues. CDR1 is MGHRA, CDR2 YSYEKL, per germline. The CDR3 loop is CASSQRQGVNGQHF. The CDR3 DNA is TGCGCCAGCAGCCAAAGACAGGGCGTAAATGGCCAGCATTTT.

Only a few counts were recorded for this clonotype. The genes are TRBV7-6 and TRBJ2-7, with a tentative D call TRBD1 (7 bases). Germline V lookup: CDR1 SGHVS, CDR2 FNYEAQ. V dropped 5 bases and J dropped 2 bases, with 13 bases sitting between them. The CDR3 is 14 amino acids. CDR3 DNA sequence: TGTGCCAGCAGCCCGGCCAGGGGGGCCTACGAGCAGTACTTC. It translates to CASSPARGAYEQYF.

The chain has TRBV19 and TRBJ1-5; D not resolved. V dropped 2 bases and J dropped 7 bases, with 9 bases sitting between them. Germline loops: CDR1 LNHDA, CDR2 SQIVND (reference sequence). This CDR3 comprises 13 residues. This CDR3 reads CASSIMIEQPQHF. DNA of the CDR3: TGTGCCAGTAGTATAATGATCGAACAGCCCCAGCATTTT.

This clonotype has a count of ten or more. The rearrangement joins TRBV27 to TRBJ2-3; TRBD2 matches 7 bases. Germline V lookup: CDR1 MNHEY, CDR2 SMNVEV (reference sequence). The CDR3 consists of 16 residues. After removal of 0 bases from V and 0 bases from J, the junction contained 3 bases not matched to a gene. The CDR3 protein is CASSLSSGDSTDTQYF. DNA for the CDR3: TGTGCCAGCAGTTTATCGAGCGGGGATAGCACAGATACGCAGTATTTT.

There are a few counts of this clonotype. The chain recombines TRBV6-2 or TRBV6-3 with TRBJ1-5; tentatively, D is TRBD1 (6 bases). Between the trimmed V and J ends, which lost 7 bases and 7 bases, there was a span of 17 bases. CDR3 length equals 14 residues. Per the germline V gene, CDR1 is MNHEY and CDR2 is SVGEGT. The CDR3 reads CASKLEGGVQPQHF. The CDR3 nucleotides read TGTGCCAGCAAACTCGAGGGGGGCGTACAGCCCCAGCATTTT.

V and J are TRBV27 and TRBJ1-5, with D possibly being TRBD1 (5 bases). The CDR3 runs to 13 residues. Germline CDR1 reads MNHEY; CDR2 reads SMNVEV (reference sequence). The V gene lost 6 bases and the J gene lost 7 bases, with 13 bases spanning the gap. CDR3 sequence (DNA): TGTGCCAGCAGCCGTAAACGGGGCCAGCCCCAGCATTTT. Protein product: CASSRKRGQPQHF.

The chain is built from TRBV20-1 and TRBJ2-3, with D perhaps TRBD2 (6 bases). The ends were cut back, 5 bases at V and 2 bases at J, with 11 bases in the middle. The CDR3 is 13 residues long. Germline V gene lookup returns CDR1 DFQATT and CDR2 SNEGSKA (reference sequence). The CDR3 DNA is TGCAGTGCTCGACTAGTAAACACAGATACGCAGTATTTT. Its translation is CSARLVNTDTQYF.